Listed here are 30 T cell receptor beta chains from one sample, sequenced in a study of shared clonotypes between healthy human individuals. CD45RO negativity and positive selection for CCR7 defined naive CD8 cells, a population that excluded terminally differentiated effector memory CD45RA+ cells. The table came from immunoSEQ multiplex PCR; TCRdb's copy has only in-frame clones and leaves some out. The sample holds about 820,000 clones; about 91% are singletons and the top ten take 24%. Input material: naive CD8+ T cells sorted from blood. Source of these receptors: a man younger than 45 in good health.

The rearrangement links TRBV6-5 to TRBJ1-1; perhaps TRBD1 as D (6 bases). There are 12 residues in the CDR3. The V end was cut by 0 bases, the J end by 11 bases, with 10 bases between. CDR1 is MNHEY and CDR2 is SVGAGI in the germline V gene. The CDR3 region has the DNA TGTGCCAGCAGTTACTCAGGGGGGTTCGCTTTCTTT. As protein: CASSYSGGFAFF.

The sample holds one count of this clone. This CDR3 is also generated by other DNA sequences in the sample. The CDR3 loop reads CASSHNEQFF. CDR3 nucleotides: TGTGCCAGCAGCCATAATGAGCAGTTCTTC. The chain has TRBV2 and TRBJ2-1; no clear D. The V gene's germline CDR1 is SNHLY and CDR2 FYNNEI. V lost 6 bases to trimming and J lost 7 bases, with 4 bases between them. The CDR3 runs to 10 residues.

V and J are TRBV5-6 and TRBJ2-1; 10 bases align to TRBD2. Germline CDR1 is SGHDT and CDR2 is YYEEEE. The CDR3 is 17 amino acids. V lost 0 bases and J lost 2; bases outside the gene matches: 5. CDR3 amino acids: CASSLDLAGVAYNEQFF. In nucleotides, the CDR3 is TGTGCCAGCAGCTTGGATCTAGCGGGAGTCGCCTACAATGAGCAGTTCTTC. Full variable domain (outside the CDR3, taken from reference TRBV5-6 and TRBJ2-1): DAGVTQSPTHLIKTRGQQVTLRCSPKSGHDTVSWYQQALGQGPQFIFQYYEEEERQRGNFPDRFSGHQFPNYSSELNVNALLLGDSALYLCASSLDLAGVAYNEQFFGPGTRLTVL.

The chain combines TRBV5-4 with TRBJ2-7; D is perhaps TRBD1 (5 bases). Trimming took off 0 bases at V and 3 bases at J, with 10 bases between the two ends. Germline CDR1 and CDR2: SGHNT and YYREEE (reference sequence). The CDR3 length is 14 residues. The CDR3 DNA is TGTGCCAGCAGCTTGGCCGACAGACACTACGAGCAGTACTTC. Amino acid sequence: CASSLADRHYEQYF.

The rearrangement uses TRBV7-8 and TRBJ2-3, with D unclear. Germline V lookup: CDR1 SGHVS, CDR2 FQNEAQ. Trimming cost V 5 bases and J 5 bases, with 8 bases left between them. The CDR3 runs 12 residues. As DNA, the CDR3 is TGTGCCAGCAGCGGAAGGGTAGATACGCAGTATTTT. Its protein product is CASSGRVDTQYF. Using reference TRBV7-8 and TRBJ2-3 for the parts outside the CDR3, the full variable domain is GAGVSQSPRYKVAKRGQDVALRCDPISGHVSLFWYQQALGQGPEFLTYFQNEAQLDKSGLPSDRFFAERPEGSVSTLKIQRTQQEDSAVYLCASSGRVDTQYFGPGTRLTVL.

The J gene is TRBJ2-1, the V gene TRBV18; weak D call: TRBD2 (6 bases). Germline CDR1 and CDR2: KGHSH and LQKENI. The CDR3 runs to 19 residues. With 4 bases removed from V and 2 bases from J, the gap between germline ends came to 24 bases. The CDR3 protein is CASSLLSATSGEAYNEQFF. The DNA of the CDR3 is TGTGCCAGCTCACTCCTATCTGCGACCTCGGGGGAAGCCTACAATGAGCAGTTCTTC.

This clone appeared many times. The chain employs TRBV7-9 and TRBJ2-5, with 11 bases matching TRBD1. The CDR3 spans 14 residues. Germline assignment: CDR1 SEHNR and CDR2 FQNEAQ (reference sequence). J was trimmed by 3 bases and V by 4 bases; bases with no gene match: 1. The CDR3 region has the DNA TGTGCCAGCAGCTCGGGACAGGGGGAAGAGACCCAGTACTTC. It encodes CASSSGQGEETQYF.

V gene TRBV27 combines with J gene TRBJ1-5, with a weak D call TRBD1 (5 bases). Germline V gene data show CDR1 as MNHEY and CDR2 as SMNVEV (reference sequence). Trimming took off 2 bases at V and 0 bases at J, with 8 bases between the two ends. This CDR3 comprises 15 residues. Here the CDR3 DNA reads TGTGCCAGCAGTTTAAGGGGATATAGCAATCAGCCCCAGCATTTT. It yields the protein CASSLRGYSNQPQHF.

The J gene is TRBJ2-3, the V gene TRBV6-4; 7 bases are a match to TRBD2. This CDR3 contains 15 residues. V was clipped by 8 bases and J by 2 bases; unmatched bases: 10. CDR1 and CDR2 from the germline V gene are MRHNA and SNTAGT. DNA for the CDR3: TGTGCCAGCTCTGGGCGGGAGAGGACCACAGATACGCAGTATTTT. This translates into CASSGRERTTDTQYF.

This rearrangement joins TRBV2 to TRBJ2-7; D possibly corresponds to TRBD1 (5 bases). Trimming removed 8 bases from V and 2 bases from J, with 13 bases in between. CDR3 size: 13 residues. Germline CDR1 and CDR2: SNHLY and FYNNEI. The CDR3 region is CASQWQGAYEQYF. The CDR3 coding sequence is TGTGCCAGCCAGTGGCAGGGCGCCTACGAGCAGTACTTC.

The J gene is TRBJ1-1, the V gene TRBV5-1; D is undetermined. Germline CDR1 reads SGHRS; CDR2 reads YFSETQ. V was pared by 0 bases and J by 1 base, with 10 bases between. This CDR3 spans 15 amino acids. Here the CDR3 reads CASSLGAVSNTEAFF. DNA of the CDR3: TGCGCCAGCAGCTTGGGGGCGGTGTCGAACACTGAAGCTTTCTTT.

The chain recombines TRBV27 with TRBJ2-4; 13 bases match TRBD2. This CDR3 region has 15 residues. Trimming removed 6 bases from V and 13 bases from J; junction bases left unmatched: 12. Germline V gene data show CDR1 as MNHEY and CDR2 as SMNVEV (reference sequence). DNA of the CDR3: TGTGCCAGCAGCAGGGGGGGACTAGCGGGATCGGACCAGTACTTC. Translated, it gives CASSRGGLAGSDQYF.

With respect to this clone: The same CDR3 is also encoded by other DNA sequences in this sample. The gene calls are TRBV10-1 and TRBJ1-1; D ambiguous. Trimming cost V 0 bases and J 2 bases, with 10 bases left between them. The CDR3 loop spans 15 amino acids. Germline V gene data show CDR1 as WNHNN and CDR2 as SYGVQD (reference sequence). In nucleotides, the CDR3 is TGCGCCAGCAGTGAGTCAAGGGCCGGTAACACTGAAGCTTTCTTT. It yields the protein CASSESRAGNTEAFF.

The gene calls are TRBV27 and TRBJ2-3; 8 bases are shared with TRBD1. The CDR3 runs to 15 residues. Losses at the gene ends were 6 bases for V and 4 bases for J; bases not matched to a gene: 9. CDR1 is MNHEY and CDR2 is SMNVEV in the germline V gene (reference sequence). The CDR3 DNA reads as TGTGCCAGCAGCCTTCAGGGGGCCTGGGCAGATACGCAGTATTTT. Its protein is CASSLQGAWADTQYF.

The chain links TRBV7-9 to TRBJ2-1; D gene ambiguous. The V and J ends lost 5 bases and 10 bases respectively, with 12 bases between them. The CDR3 totals 12 residues. From germline, CDR1 is SEHNR and CDR2 FQNEAQ (reference sequence). The CDR3 reads CASSPSSREQFF. CDR3 bases: TGTGCCAGCAGCCCCAGCTCCAGGGAGCAGTTCTTC.

The gene calls are TRBV7-9 and TRBJ2-6; 8 bases align to TRBD1. Unmatched junction bases numbered 5, after V lost 5 bases and J lost 2 bases. Germline CDR1 reads SEHNR; CDR2 reads FQNEAQ (reference sequence). The CDR3 loop spans 16 amino acids. As DNA, the CDR3 is TGTGCCAGCAGCCAGAAACAGGGGGCTGGGGCCAACGTCCTGACTTTC. This codes for CASSQKQGAGANVLTF.

The chain links TRBV5-1 to TRBJ2-1; 8 nucleotides align to TRBD1. There are 15 residues in the CDR3. Germline V gene sequence: CDR1 SGHRS, CDR2 YFSETQ. V lost 3 bases, J lost 6 bases, and 8 bases stayed unmatched. CDR3 sequence: CASSSIQGQANEQFF. The CDR3 coding sequence is TGCGCCAGCAGCTCGATCCAGGGACAGGCCAATGAGCAGTTCTTC.

This clone appeared a single time. This rearrangement joins TRBV5-1 to TRBJ2-7; D could derive from TRBD1 or TRBD2 (5 bases each). CDR1 and CDR2 (germline): SGHRS, YFSETQ. The CDR3 consists of 16 residues. Trimming stripped 0 bases from V and 4 bases from J, with 17 bases between. This chain's CDR3 is CASSLEGTGYPYEQYF. In nucleotides, the CDR3 is TGCGCCAGCAGCTTGGAAGGGACCGGTTATCCATACGAGCAGTACTTC.

The V gene is TRBV30, the J gene TRBJ2-5; D is ambiguous. In germline, CDR1 is GTSNPN, CDR2 SVGIG (reference sequence). Trimming took 4 bases from V and 4 from J, leaving 10 bases between them. CDR3 length equals 12 residues. Written as DNA, the CDR3 is TGTGCCTGGAAGGACGACCGAGAGACCCAGTACTTC. Its protein is CAWKDDRETQYF.

The rearrangement uses TRBV5-4 and TRBJ2-3; D perhaps matches TRBD1 (6 bases). The CDR3 loop spans 16 amino acids. Per the germline V gene, CDR1 is SGHNT and CDR2 is YYREEE (reference sequence). Trimming took 4 bases from V and 2 from J, leaving 17 bases between them. The CDR3 region has the DNA TGTGCCAGCAGCGATTGGTCCCGGGACAACACAGATACGCAGTATTTT. Translating it yields CASSDWSRDNTDTQYF.

This chain joins TRBV6-1 and TRBJ1-5; maybe TRBD1 (6 bases). This CDR3 spans 18 amino acids. Germline values: CDR1 MNHNS, CDR2 SASEGT. The V end lost 2 bases, the J end lost 0 bases, and 17 bases lay between the germline ends. The DNA for the CDR3 is TGTGCCAGCAGTGAAATGAAGGGGGTAGGTTATAGCAATCAGCCCCAGCATTTT. Its protein is CASSEMKGVGYSNQPQHF.

The CDR3 loop reads CASSYGQGAFEAFF. DNA for the CDR3: TGTGCCAGCAGTTACGGACAGGGGGCTTTTGAAGCTTTCTTT. The chain has TRBV6-5 and TRBJ1-1, with 11 nucleotides matching TRBD1. Germline V gives CDR1 MNHEY, CDR2 SVGAGI. The CDR3 loop spans 14 amino acids. Unmatched junction bases numbered 3, after V lost 2 bases and J lost 7 bases.

This clone was detected once. Other DNA sequences of this sample code for an identical CDR3. The chain combines TRBV9 with TRBJ2-1, with 7 bases fitting TRBD2. The CDR3 spans 15 residues. V dropped 0 bases and J dropped 5; count of bases not matched to a gene: 5. CDR1 and CDR2 from the germline V gene are SGDLS and YYNGEE. The CDR3 coding sequence is TGTGCCAGCAGCGTAGTTGGTGGGAGGGACAATGAGCAGTTCTTC. Protein: CASSVVGGRDNEQFF.

The rearrangement joins TRBV9 to TRBJ2-1; tentative D call: TRBD2 (5 bases). Deletions cut 0 bases from V and 6 bases from J, with 10 bases between. This CDR3 comprises 14 residues. Germline lookup yields CDR1 SGDLS and CDR2 YYNGEE. CDR3 region: CASSVEMAGNEQFF. The CDR3 DNA is TGTGCCAGCAGCGTAGAAATGGCGGGCAATGAGCAGTTCTTC.

CDR3 in amino acids: CASSNGLEWGKNVGEQYF. The CDR3, as DNA: TGCGCCAGCAGCAACGGACTAGAATGGGGAAAAAATGTAGGCGAGCAGTACTTC. J is TRBJ2-7 and V is TRBV5-1, with TRBD2 matching over 7 bases. Germline V gene lookup returns CDR1 SGHRS and CDR2 YFSETQ. The CDR3 is 18 residues long. V lost 4 bases and J lost 6; bases outside the gene matches: 22.

The J gene is TRBJ1-5, the V gene TRBV27; no reliable D call. The germline V and J ends were trimmed by 4 bases and 2 bases, with 9 bases remaining between them. Germline CDR1 reads MNHEY; CDR2 reads SMNVEV (reference sequence). CDR3 size: 14 residues. The CDR3 sequence is CASSYGLGNQPQHF. The CDR3 DNA sequence: TGTGCCAGCAGTTACGGGTTGGGCAATCAGCCCCAGCATTTT.

This chain connects TRBV11-3 to TRBJ1-1; TRBD1 matches 8 bases. Germline-derived CDR1 and CDR2 are SGHNT and YENEEA. The CDR3 loop spans 13 amino acids. With 5 bases clipped from V and 7 bases from J, the junction kept 6 bases outside the gene matches. The CDR3 nucleotides read TGTGCCAGCAGCCAGGGGACAGGACGTGAAGCTTTCTTT. Encoded protein: CASSQGTGREAFF.

The chain couples TRBV6-1 to TRBJ2-6; D gene ambiguous. CDR1 and CDR2 from the germline V gene are MNHNS and SASEGT. V was clipped by 0 bases and J by 2 bases, with 8 bases between them. This CDR3 contains 16 residues. The CDR3 bases are TGTGCCAGCAGTGAAGCGGCCATAACTGGGGCCAACGTCCTGACTTTC. Protein: CASSEAAITGANVLTF.

This clone was recorded a few times. V gene TRBV2 combines with J gene TRBJ1-2, with D hard to call. Trimming stripped 8 bases from V and 0 bases from J, with 7 bases between. Germline V gene lookup returns CDR1 SNHLY and CDR2 FYNNEI. The CDR3 has 12 residues. The CDR3 spells CASEQANYGYTF. CDR3 in DNA: TGTGCCAGCGAGCAAGCTAACTATGGCTACACCTTC.

The J gene is TRBJ2-7, the V gene TRBV11-2; D unresolved. The CDR3 totals 13 residues. In germline, CDR1 is SGHAT, CDR2 FQNNGV. Trimming shortened V by 4 bases and J by 3 bases, and 10 bases separated the two germline ends. Written as DNA, the CDR3 is TGTGCCAGCAGCTACCTCGCCAACTACGAGCAGTACTTC. Residues: CASSYLANYEQYF.